This T cell receptor (beta chain) is from a study of blood T cell repertoires in COVID-19. Original methodology: From reference gene primer amplification, estimates of nucleated cell counts were derived. Assay used: immunoSEQ multiplex PCR; TCRdb lists only in-frame clones, some missing. V and J calls plus clone size are reproduced from that table; the DNA served to infer D and trimming. The table includes 90,000 or so clones, around 85% detected once. This CDR3 is 11 amino acids long. V dropped 4 bases and J dropped 3 bases, with 4 bases sitting between them. The chain employs TRBV12-3 or TRBV12-4 and TRBJ2-7; D gene unclear. What was sequenced was peripheral blood. The TCR comes from a woman aged 55-70 years with COVID-19, enrolled during active disease. The CDR3 DNA is TGTGCCAGCAGTTACAACTACGAGCAGTACTTC. It is translated as CASSYNYEQYF.